The 13 T cell receptor beta chains presented below share a single source sample, sequenced in a study of blood T cell repertoires in COVID-19. Generated by immunoSEQ multiplex PCR, the TCRdb table keeps only in-frame clones and is missing some. The sample holds a few hundred thousand clones, about 86% seen once. The sequencing input was peripheral blood. The receptors come from a person aged 65-85 years with COVID-19, enrolled during active disease.

CDR3 region: CATRGGPTYEQYF. The CDR3 coding sequence is TGTGCCACGCGGGGGGGTCCCACCTACGAGCAGTACTTC. The chain carries TRBV5-3 and TRBJ2-7, with TRBD2 identical over 9 bases. TRBV5-3 is an ORF; its function is uncertain. CDR3 length equals 13 residues. After removal of 9 bases from V and 2 bases from J, the junction contained 6 bases not matched to a gene.

The rearrangement joins TRBV28 to TRBJ2-5; D is perhaps TRBD1 (7 bases). CDR1 and CDR2 (germline): MDHEN, SYDVKM. The V end was cut by 3 bases, the J end by 1 base, with 12 bases between. The CDR3 is 15 amino acids. CDR3 in amino acids: CASSLYRGLQETQYF. The CDR3, as DNA: TGTGCCAGCAGTTTGTACAGGGGACTCCAAGAGACCCAGTACTTC.

The chain recombines TRBV6-1 with TRBJ1-2, with 7 bases aligning to TRBD1. Germline CDR1 MNHNS, CDR2 SASEGT. With 3 bases clipped from V and 5 bases from J, the junction kept 3 bases outside the gene matches. The CDR3 length is 13 residues. In DNA, the CDR3 is TGTGCCAGCAGTGATTGGACAGGTTATGGCTACACCTTC. Translated, it gives CASSDWTGYGYTF.

The chain carries TRBV9 and TRBJ2-7; D is undetermined. The CDR3 totals 14 residues. Looked up from germline, CDR1 is SGDLS and CDR2 is YYNGEE. Trimming removed 0 bases from V and 7 bases from J, with 14 bases in between. The CDR3, as DNA: TGTGCCAGCAGCGTAGAGTCTACCCGCAGGGAGCAGTACTTC. This codes for CASSVESTRREQYF.

V is TRBV21-1 and J is TRBJ1-1; TRBD1 is the table's D call, not checked against the DNA. TRBV21-1 is labeled a pseudogene. The CDR3 is 16 amino acids. CDR3 DNA sequence: TGTGCCAGCAGCAAATCGGGACAGGGCGGGAACACTGAAGCTTTCTTT. As protein: CASSKSGQGGNTEAFF.

This chain connects TRBV28 to TRBJ1-2; D unclear. The CDR3 spans 14 residues. In germline, CDR1 is MDHEN, CDR2 SYDVKM. Trimming left V 5 bases short and J 3 bases short, with 13 bases between. CDR3: CASSQRKADYGYTF. The CDR3 bases are TGTGCCAGCAGTCAAAGGAAGGCGGACTATGGCTACACCTTC.

The chain carries TRBV5-4 and TRBJ1-4, with D possibly TRBD1 on 5 matching bases. Deletions cut 3 bases from V and 3 bases from J, with 12 bases between. CDR3 length equals 15 residues. Germline CDR1 is SGHNT and CDR2 is YYREEE (reference sequence). The DNA of the CDR3 is TGTGCCAGCAGCTCGTACGGGGGAGCTAATGAAAAACTGTTTTTT. Translation gives CASSSYGGANEKLFF. Full variable domain (remainder filled in from reference TRBV5-4 and TRBJ1-4): ETGVTQSPTHLIKTRGQQVTLRCSSQSGHNTVSWYQQALGQGPQFIFQYYREEENGRGNFPPRFSGLQFPNYSSELNVNALELDDSALYLCASSSYGGANEKLFFGSGTQLSVL.

This clone was counted a single time. This chain links TRBV3-1 (or the pseudogene TRBV3-2) with TRBJ1-6, with no clear D. Germline values: CDR1 LGHDT, CDR2 YNNKEL (reference sequence). Trimming took 5 bases from V and 7 from J, leaving 15 bases between them. The CDR3 contains 15 residues. The CDR3 loop reads CASSTRTGYNSPLHF. CDR3 nucleotide sequence: TGTGCCAGCAGCACTAGGACGGGGTACAATTCACCCCTCCACTTT.

A few counts support this clone. The chain carries TRBV10-3 and TRBJ2-5, with 7 positions matching TRBD1. The CDR3 is 12 residues long. Germline CDR1 reads ENHRY; CDR2 reads SYGVKD. V trimming: 10 bases; J trimming: 5 bases; junction bases outside the gene matches: 7. For the CDR3, the DNA is TGTGCCACCTGGACAGGTCGGGAGACCCAGTACTTC. Protein product: CATWTGRETQYF.

This chain links TRBV10-3 with TRBJ2-2; weak D call: TRBD1 (5 bases). The V end lost 4 bases, the J end lost 7 bases, and 16 bases lay between the germline ends. In germline, CDR1 is ENHRY, CDR2 SYGVKD. The CDR3 consists of 15 residues. CDR3 in DNA: TGTGCCATCAGTGGAGTCCAGGGTGTAGTCGGGGAGCTGTTTTTT. Amino acids: CAISGVQGVVGELFF.

The chain couples TRBV4-1 to TRBJ2-7; TRBD2 might be the D (6 bases). Germline V gene data show CDR1 as MGHRA and CDR2 as YSYEKL. There are 15 residues in the CDR3. V was shortened by 6 bases and J by 2 bases, with 17 bases between the two germline ends. CDR3 coding DNA: TGCGCCAGCAGTCGGGGGACGGGAAAAACCTACGAGCAGTACTTC. Encoded protein: CASSRGTGKTYEQYF.

The chain is built from TRBV6-2 or TRBV6-3 and TRBJ2-7, with TRBD1 matching 8 bases. V shed 4 bases and J 0 bases; nucleotides not matched to a gene: 8. Germline V CDR1 and CDR2: MNHEY, SVGEGT. The CDR3 has 16 residues. CDR3 nucleotides: TGTGCCAGCAGTTCCCCCCAGGGGGCACTCTCCTACGAGCAGTACTTC. Its translation is CASSSPQGALSYEQYF.

In its sample, this clone was seen a few times. The CDR3 nucleotides read TGTGCCAGCAGCCCCCGGGACGGGGGTAGGGGAGACGAGCAGTACTTC. It translates to CASSPRDGGRGDEQYF. This chain joins TRBV11-3 and TRBJ2-7; tentative D call: TRBD2 (6 bases). This CDR3 contains 16 residues. V lost 5 bases and J lost 5, with 22 bases in between. CDR1 and CDR2 from the germline V gene are SGHNT and YENEEA.